One and the same sample provided the 18 T cell receptor beta chains below, sequenced in a study of shared clonotypes between healthy human individuals. Repertoires were generated with immunoSEQ multiplex PCR, while TCRdb's copy carries only in-frame clones and drops some. This sample has 2,500,000 or so clones, with 92% found just once. Sequencing was carried out using naive CD4+ T cells from PBMCs. Documented subset: CD45RA+ positively selected. These receptors all come from a man between 18 and 29 years old in good health. Some clones in this sample may be carry-over from other donors' samples.

This rearrangement joins TRBV18 to TRBJ2-1; 9 bases are a match to TRBD2. Germline lookup yields CDR1 KGHSH and CDR2 LQKENI. The CDR3 has 17 residues. Unmatched junction bases numbered 11, after V lost 3 bases and J lost 5 bases. CDR3 sequence: CASSPAGREGLDNEQFF. Here the CDR3 DNA reads TGTGCCAGCTCACCGGCCGGGCGGGAGGGCCTCGACAATGAGCAGTTCTTC.

The chain has TRBV28 and TRBJ2-6; tentatively, D is TRBD1 (5 bases). The CDR3 contains 17 residues. Germline V lookup: CDR1 MDHEN, CDR2 SYDVKM. The V and J ends lost 7 bases and 1 base respectively, with 17 bases between them. CDR3 coding DNA: TGTGCCAGCAAAGTGGCAGGGTCTGTTTCTGGGGCCAACGTCCTGACTTTC. Encoded protein: CASKVAGSVSGANVLTF.

This clone turned up a few times. This sample also contains other DNA sequences that code for the same CDR3. The genes are TRBV5-1 and TRBJ2-7; 11 positions match TRBD2. The CDR3 contains 14 residues. V lost 2 bases and J lost 3; bases outside the gene matches: 1. Germline V CDR1 and CDR2: SGHRS, YFSETQ. CDR3 region: CASSLLAGDYEQYF. DNA for the CDR3: TGCGCCAGCAGCTTACTAGCGGGGGACTACGAGCAGTACTTC.

This clone was observed once. The genes are TRBV9 and TRBJ1-4; D is uncertain. The CDR3 totals 15 residues. V lost 5 bases to trimming and J lost 7 bases, with 18 bases between them. Germline V gene data show CDR1 as SGDLS and CDR2 as YYNGEE. CDR3 protein: CASSDWPQRGEKLFF. CDR3 bases: TGTGCCAGCAGTGACTGGCCTCAGCGGGGTGAAAAACTGTTTTTT.

This sequence joins TRBV5-8 and TRBJ2-5, with 7 bases identical to TRBD2. J was trimmed by 1 base and V by 2 bases; bases with no gene match: 5. The germline V gene has CDR1 SGHTS and CDR2 YDEGEE. The CDR3 extends over 15 amino acids. CDR3 amino acids: CASSFGGGGQETQYF. The CDR3 DNA is TGTGCCAGCAGCTTTGGTGGCGGGGGCCAAGAGACCCAGTACTTC.

This chain connects TRBV4-1 to TRBJ2-7, with 9 nucleotides matching TRBD2. V trimming: 2 bases; J trimming: 3 bases; junction bases outside the gene matches: 8. This CDR3 contains 16 residues. Germline V CDR1 and CDR2: MGHRA, YSYEKL. CDR3 sequence reads: CASSQPTSGAFYEQYF. The CDR3 DNA is TGCGCCAGCAGCCAACCGACTAGCGGAGCGTTCTACGAGCAGTACTTC.

The chain links TRBV5-1 to TRBJ1-6; 9 nucleotides line up with TRBD1. The germline V gene encodes CDR1 SGHRS and CDR2 YFSETQ. There are 15 residues in the CDR3. V was pared by 4 bases and J by 5 bases, with 4 bases of the junction left unmatched. In nucleotides, the CDR3 is TGCGCCAGCAGCGAGGGACAGGGTCATAATTCACCCCTCCACTTT. Protein product: CASSEGQGHNSPLHF.

The chain recombines TRBV6-5 with TRBJ2-3; D uncertain. Per the germline V gene, CDR1 is MNHEY and CDR2 is SVGAGI. The V and J ends lost 6 bases and 7 bases respectively, with 11 bases between them. This CDR3 contains 12 residues. The CDR3 here is CASSPQANTQYF. CDR3 DNA: TGTGCCAGCAGCCCGCAAGCAAATACGCAGTATTTT.

This chain connects TRBV30 to TRBJ1-1; TRBD1 might be the D (6 bases). CDR1 GTSNPN and CDR2 SVGIG come from the germline V gene (reference sequence). CDR3 length equals 15 residues. Deletions cut 1 base from V and 2 bases from J, with 14 bases between. The CDR3 bases are TGTGCCTGGAGTGACAAAAAGACAGGAAACACTGAAGCTTTCTTT. Amino acids: CAWSDKKTGNTEAFF. Variable domain in full (rest from reference TRBV30 and TRBJ1-1): SQTIHQWPATLVQPVGSPLSLECTVEGTSNPNLYWYRQAAGRGLQLLFYSVGIGQISSEVPQNLSASRPQDRQFILSSKKLLLSDSGFYLCAWSDKKTGNTEAFFGQGTRLTVV.

The V call is TRBV28, the J call TRBJ2-4, with D possibly matching TRBD2 (5 bases). Trimming took 5 bases from V and 1 from J, leaving 12 bases between them. CDR3 length: 15 residues. Germline values: CDR1 MDHEN, CDR2 SYDVKM. The CDR3 sequence: CASSLPGSAKNIQYF. CDR3 DNA sequence: TGTGCCAGCAGTCTCCCGGGGTCGGCCAAAAACATTCAGTACTTC.

The chain combines TRBV7-9 with TRBJ2-7; 10 bases are shared with TRBD1. V lost 5 bases and J lost 5; bases outside the gene matches: 12. The V gene's germline CDR1 is SEHNR and CDR2 FQNEAQ (reference sequence). This CDR3 has 16 amino acids. The CDR3 DNA reads TGTGCCAGCAGCGACTACCGGGACAGGGGAGGGCACGAGCAGTACTTC. It encodes CASSDYRDRGGHEQYF.

This chain uses TRBV10-3 with TRBJ2-1; 10 nucleotides align to TRBD2. J was trimmed by 4 bases and V by 2 bases; bases with no gene match: 5. Germline assignment: CDR1 ENHRY and CDR2 SYGVKD. CDR3 size: 16 residues. CDR3 protein: CAISETYSGGYNEQFF. As DNA, the CDR3 is TGTGCCATCAGTGAGACCTATAGCGGGGGGTACAATGAGCAGTTCTTC.

V is TRBV6-6 and J is TRBJ2-5; no definite D call. The J call may be wrong; the DNA end is better matched by TRBJ2-7. Per the germline V gene, CDR1 is MNHNY and CDR2 is SVGAGI (reference sequence). The length of the CDR3 is 11 residues. In DNA, the CDR3 is TGTGCCAGCAGTTACAACTACGAGCAGTACTTC. This gives the protein CASSYNYEQYF.

This chain joins TRBV11-3 and TRBJ2-7; 7 nucleotides align to TRBD2. The CDR3 consists of 13 residues. The V gene end was trimmed by 3 bases and the J gene end by 6 bases; junction bases not matched to a gene: 5. In germline, CDR1 is SGHNT, CDR2 YENEEA. CDR3 loop: CASSFRGGAEQYF. DNA of the CDR3: TGTGCCAGCAGCTTCCGGGGAGGGGCCGAGCAGTACTTC.

As DNA, the CDR3 is TGTGCCAGCAGTGAGACGGGACAGCTACCCTACGAGCAGTACTTC. It encodes CASSETGQLPYEQYF. The rearrangement joins TRBV2 to TRBJ2-7; 7 bases are shared with TRBD1. Germline V gene lookup returns CDR1 SNHLY and CDR2 FYNNEI. J was trimmed by 2 bases and V by 3 bases; bases with no gene match: 7. CDR3 length: 15 amino acids.

V is TRBV29-1 and J is TRBJ1-1; no reliable D call. The V gene lost 7 bases and the J gene lost 5 bases, with 11 bases spanning the gap. The CDR3 consists of 11 residues. Per the germline V gene, CDR1 is SQVTM and CDR2 is ANQGSEA. The CDR3 loop reads CSAGVGTEAFF. The CDR3 DNA sequence: TGCAGCGCTGGGGTGGGGACTGAAGCTTTCTTT.

V gene TRBV6-6 combines with J gene TRBJ1-3; tentatively, D is TRBD1 (6 bases). With 2 bases removed from V and 1 base from J, the gap between germline ends came to 12 bases. CDR1 MNHNY and CDR2 SVGAGI come from the germline V gene (reference sequence). This CDR3 is built from 16 residues. CDR3 in amino acids: CASSYRTARSGNTIYF. The CDR3 DNA follows: TGTGCCAGCAGTTACCGGACAGCGAGATCTGGAAACACCATATATTTT.

This chain connects TRBV5-1 to TRBJ2-3; possible D gene TRBD2, 6 bases. CDR3 length equals 16 residues. V lost 4 bases and J 2 bases, leaving 17 bases between the germline ends. Germline values: CDR1 SGHRS, CDR2 YFSETQ. The CDR3 DNA is TGCGCCAGCAGCGGCGGGACTCTTCAACTCACAGATACGCAGTATTTT. Its translation is CASSGGTLQLTDTQYF.